These 13 T cell receptor beta chains came from one sample sequenced in a study of shared clonotypes between healthy human individuals. TCRdb's copy holds only in-frame clones and misses some; the assay was immunoSEQ multiplex PCR. The data hold a few million clones, with around nine tenths observed a single time. The sequencing input was naive CD4+ T cells sorted from blood. Noted subset: CD45RA+ positively selected. Receptors were obtained from a man aged 18-30 years in good health.

The V and J genes are TRBV5-6 and TRBJ1-6; D is ambiguous. The length of the CDR3 is 17 residues. Germline CDR1 is SGHDT and CDR2 is YYEEEE. Trimming left V 0 bases short and J 0 bases short, with 10 bases between. The CDR3 reads CASSLAGRSSYNSPLHF. CDR3 nucleotide sequence: TGTGCCAGCAGCTTGGCCGGGCGGAGCTCCTATAATTCACCCCTCCACTTT.

J is TRBJ2-7 and V is TRBV5-1, with 10 bases that match TRBD2. Per the germline V gene, CDR1 is SGHRS and CDR2 is YFSETQ. The J segment lost 5 bases and the V segment lost 7 bases, leaving 6 bases of the junction unmatched. CDR3 length: 13 amino acids. CDR3 nucleotides: TGCGCCAGCCGACTAGCGGGTGGGCACGAGCAGTACTTC. The encoded protein is CASRLAGGHEQYF.

This chain connects TRBV5-4 to TRBJ2-3; no clear D gene. The CDR3 is 13 residues long. Between the trimmed V and J ends, which lost 1 base and 5 bases, there was a span of 8 bases. Per the germline V gene, CDR1 is SGHNT and CDR2 is YYREEE (reference sequence). This CDR3 reads CASSLSIGDTQYF. The CDR3 DNA follows: TGTGCCAGCAGCTTGTCGATTGGAGATACGCAGTATTTT.

V and J are TRBV29-1 and TRBJ2-7; D assignment may be TRBD1 or TRBD2 (5 bases each). Trimming took off 4 bases at V and 7 bases at J, with 23 bases between the two ends. CDR1 and CDR2 (germline): SQVTM, ANQGSEA. This CDR3 is 15 amino acids long. The CDR3 here is CSVVRSGTLVWEQYF. The CDR3 coding sequence is TGCAGCGTTGTTCGCTCCGGGACCTTGGTTTGGGAGCAGTACTTC.

The chain joins TRBV6-6 to TRBJ1-1; no clear D. CDR1 and CDR2 from the germline V gene are MNHNY and SVGAGI (reference sequence). V lost 5 bases, J lost 0 bases, and 10 bases lay in between. The CDR3 length is 14 residues. The CDR3 coding sequence is TGTGCCAGCAGTGCAGCGACCCTGAACACTGAAGCTTTCTTT. It translates to CASSAATLNTEAFF.

This clone was counted a few times. The CDR3, as DNA: TGCGCCAGCAGCCAAGATTACGAGTATGGCTACACCTTC. Its translation is CASSQDYEYGYTF. The chain links TRBV4-1 to TRBJ1-2; D not resolved. This CDR3 is 13 amino acids long. Germline V gene data show CDR1 as MGHRA and CDR2 as YSYEKL. V shed 0 bases and J shed 5 bases, with 7 bases lying between them.

Here the CDR3 reads CAISRDRDNEKLFF. For the CDR3, the DNA is TGTGCCATCAGCCGGGACAGGGATAATGAAAAACTGTTTTTT. The chain couples TRBV10-3 to TRBJ1-4; the match to TRBD1 covers 9 bases. With V trimmed by 6 bases and J by 4 bases, 3 bases remained unmatched. Looked up from germline, CDR1 is ENHRY and CDR2 is SYGVKD. CDR3 length equals 14 residues.

In DNA, the CDR3 is TGTGCCAGCTCGTTGGACAGTTGGCGGGAGACCCAGTACTTC. Its translation: CASSLDSWRETQYF. The chain recombines TRBV18 with TRBJ2-5, with a weak D call TRBD1 (6 bases). V was clipped by 6 bases and J by 5 bases, with 16 bases between them. The CDR3 is made up of 14 amino acids. The germline CDR1 and CDR2 sequences are KGHSH and LQKENI.

The V and J genes are TRBV7-6 and TRBJ2-5; the D gene is possibly TRBD1 (5 bases). CDR3 length: 14 amino acids. Germline V gives CDR1 SGHVS, CDR2 FNYEAQ. With 2 bases removed from V and 1 base from J, the gap between germline ends came to 8 bases. This chain's CDR3 is CASSLRGTQETQYF. The CDR3 DNA sequence: TGTGCCAGCAGCTTAAGGGGAACCCAAGAGACCCAGTACTTC.

The chain couples TRBV10-3 to TRBJ2-1; D uncertain. From germline, CDR1 is ENHRY and CDR2 SYGVKD. The CDR3 is made up of 17 amino acids. V was shortened by 2 bases and J by 0 bases, with 14 bases between the two germline ends. The chain's CDR3 is CAISEGSGWSSYNEQFF. The CDR3 coding sequence is TGTGCCATCAGTGAGGGGTCCGGCTGGAGCTCCTACAATGAGCAGTTCTTC.

V gene TRBV5-1 combines with J gene TRBJ2-2; 8 nucleotides align to TRBD2. The V gene end was trimmed by 4 bases and the J gene end by 6 bases; junction bases not matched to a gene: 5. The germline CDR1 and CDR2 sequences are SGHRS and YFSETQ. The CDR3 is 14 residues long. CDR3 loop: CASSTGTSPGELFF. DNA of the CDR3: TGCGCCAGCAGCACAGGGACTAGTCCCGGGGAGCTGTTTTTT.

V and J are TRBV4-3 and TRBJ2-4, with 8 positions matching TRBD1. CDR1 and CDR2 (germline): LGHNA, YSLEER. V lost 2 bases to trimming and J lost 5 bases; unmatched junction nucleotides: 8. The CDR3 length is 16 residues. CDR3 DNA sequence: TGCGCCAGCAGCCAATCCATCGGGACAGGACAAAACATTCAGTACTTC. Protein: CASSQSIGTGQNIQYF.

The chain is built from TRBV6-5 and TRBJ1-2; possible D gene TRBD1, 5 bases. V lost 5 bases and J 3 bases, leaving 13 bases between the germline ends. The V gene's germline CDR1 is MNHEY and CDR2 SVGAGI. CDR3 length equals 14 residues. The CDR3 reads CASSATRVYYGYTF. The CDR3, as DNA: TGTGCCAGCAGTGCGACCAGGGTGTACTATGGCTACACCTTC.